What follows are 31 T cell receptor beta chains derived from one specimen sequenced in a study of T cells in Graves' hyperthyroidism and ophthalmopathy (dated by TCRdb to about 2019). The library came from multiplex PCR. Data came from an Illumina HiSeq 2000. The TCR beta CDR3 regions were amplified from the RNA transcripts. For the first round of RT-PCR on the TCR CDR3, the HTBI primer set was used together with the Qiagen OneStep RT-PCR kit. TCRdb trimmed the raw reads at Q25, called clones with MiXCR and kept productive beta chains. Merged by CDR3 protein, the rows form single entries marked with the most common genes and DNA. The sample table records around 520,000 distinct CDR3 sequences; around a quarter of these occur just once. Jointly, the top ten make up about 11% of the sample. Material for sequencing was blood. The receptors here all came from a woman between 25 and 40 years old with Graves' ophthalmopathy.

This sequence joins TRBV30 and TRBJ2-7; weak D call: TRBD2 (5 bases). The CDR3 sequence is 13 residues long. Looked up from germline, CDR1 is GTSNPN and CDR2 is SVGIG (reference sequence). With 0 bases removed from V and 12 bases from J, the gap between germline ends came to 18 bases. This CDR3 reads CAWSVTPQGRGYF. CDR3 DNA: TGTGCCTGGAGTGTAACCCCCCAAGGTCGGGGGTACTTC.

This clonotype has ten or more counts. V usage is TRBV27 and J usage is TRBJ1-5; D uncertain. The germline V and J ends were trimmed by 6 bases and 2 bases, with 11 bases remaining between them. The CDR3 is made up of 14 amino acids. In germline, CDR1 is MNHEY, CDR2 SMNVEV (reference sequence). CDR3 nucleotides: TGTGCCAGCAGGGAGGGTTTTGGCAATCAGCCCCAGCATTTT. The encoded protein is CASREGFGNQPQHF.

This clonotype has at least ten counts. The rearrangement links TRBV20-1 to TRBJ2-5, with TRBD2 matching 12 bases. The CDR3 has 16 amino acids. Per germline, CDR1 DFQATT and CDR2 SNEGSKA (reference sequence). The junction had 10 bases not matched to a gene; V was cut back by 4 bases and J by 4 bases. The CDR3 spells CSAIHTLAGGAETQYF. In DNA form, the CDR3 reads TGCAGTGCTATTCACACTCTAGCGGGGGGGGCAGAGACCCAGTACTTC.

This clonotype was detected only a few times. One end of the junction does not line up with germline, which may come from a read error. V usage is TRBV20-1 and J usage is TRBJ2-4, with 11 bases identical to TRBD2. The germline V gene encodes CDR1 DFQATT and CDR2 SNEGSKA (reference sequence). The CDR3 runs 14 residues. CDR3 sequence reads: CSMTSGVAKNIKYF. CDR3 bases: TGCAGCATGACTAGCGGGGTAGCCAAAAACATTAAGTACTTC.

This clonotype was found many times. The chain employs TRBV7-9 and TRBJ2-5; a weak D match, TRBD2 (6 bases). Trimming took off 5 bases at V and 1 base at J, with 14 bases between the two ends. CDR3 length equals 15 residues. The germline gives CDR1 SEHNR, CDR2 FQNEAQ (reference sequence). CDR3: CASSTLRGSQETQYF. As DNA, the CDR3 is TGTGCCAGCAGCACCCTCCGGGGGAGCCAAGAGACCCAGTACTTC.

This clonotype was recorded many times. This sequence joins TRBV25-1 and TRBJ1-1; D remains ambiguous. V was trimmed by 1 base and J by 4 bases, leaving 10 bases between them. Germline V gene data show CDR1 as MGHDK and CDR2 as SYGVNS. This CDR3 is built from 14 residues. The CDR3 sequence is CASSELKAGTEAFF. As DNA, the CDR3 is TGTGCCAGCAGTGAATTAAAGGCTGGCACTGAAGCTTTCTTT.

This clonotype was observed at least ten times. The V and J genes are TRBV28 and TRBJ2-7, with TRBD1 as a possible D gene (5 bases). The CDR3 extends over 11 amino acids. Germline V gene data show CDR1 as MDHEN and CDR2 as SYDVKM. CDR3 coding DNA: TGTGCGGCAGGGTGGTACTACGAGCAGTACTTC. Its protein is CAAGWYYEQYF. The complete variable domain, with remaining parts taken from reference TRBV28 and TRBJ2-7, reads DVKVTQSSRYLVKRTGEKVFLECVQDMDHENMFWYRQDPGLGLRLIYFSYDVKMKEKGDIPEGYSVSREKKERFSLILESASTNQTSMYLCAAGWYYEQYFGPGTRLTVT.

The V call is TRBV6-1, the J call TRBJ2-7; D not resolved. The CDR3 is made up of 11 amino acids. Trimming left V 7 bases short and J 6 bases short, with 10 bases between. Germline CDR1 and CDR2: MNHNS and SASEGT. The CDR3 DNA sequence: TGTGCCAGCACCATAGGACCCGAGCAGTACTTC. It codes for CASTIGPEQYF.

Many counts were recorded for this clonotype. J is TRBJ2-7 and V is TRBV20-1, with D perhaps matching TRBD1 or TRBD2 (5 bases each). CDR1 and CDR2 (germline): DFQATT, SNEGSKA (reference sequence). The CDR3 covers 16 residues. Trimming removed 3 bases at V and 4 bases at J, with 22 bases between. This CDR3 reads CSASWTPGRMGYEQYF. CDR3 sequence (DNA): TGCAGTGCTAGCTGGACCCCGGGACGGATGGGATACGAGCAGTACTTC.

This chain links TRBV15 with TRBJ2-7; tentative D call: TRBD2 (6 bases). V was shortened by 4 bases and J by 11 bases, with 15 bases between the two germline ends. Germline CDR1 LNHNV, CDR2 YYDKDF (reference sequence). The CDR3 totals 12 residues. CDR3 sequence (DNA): TGTGCCACCAGCACCTTCCGGGACTGGAAGTACTTC. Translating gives CATSTFRDWKYF.

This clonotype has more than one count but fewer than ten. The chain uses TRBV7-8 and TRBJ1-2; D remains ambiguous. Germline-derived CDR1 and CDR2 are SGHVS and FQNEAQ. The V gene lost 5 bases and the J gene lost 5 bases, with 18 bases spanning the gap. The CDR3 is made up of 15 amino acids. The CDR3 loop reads CASSPGSSVIYGYTF. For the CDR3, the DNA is TGTGCCAGCAGCCCCGGGAGTTCAGTTATATATGGCTACACCTTC.

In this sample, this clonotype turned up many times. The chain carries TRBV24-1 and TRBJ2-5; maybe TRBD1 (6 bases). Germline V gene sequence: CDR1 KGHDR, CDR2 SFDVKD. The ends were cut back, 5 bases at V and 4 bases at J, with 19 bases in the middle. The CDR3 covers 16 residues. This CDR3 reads CATSVRGQGMSETQYF. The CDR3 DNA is TGTGCCACCAGTGTGCGTGGGCAGGGGATGTCAGAGACCCAGTACTTC.

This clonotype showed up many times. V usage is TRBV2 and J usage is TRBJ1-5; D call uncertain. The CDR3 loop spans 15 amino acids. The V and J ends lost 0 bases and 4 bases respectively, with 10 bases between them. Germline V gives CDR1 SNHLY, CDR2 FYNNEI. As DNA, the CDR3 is TGTGCCAGCAGTGAAGCGCTTCGGGGAAATCAGCCCCAGCATTTT. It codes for CASSEALRGNQPQHF.

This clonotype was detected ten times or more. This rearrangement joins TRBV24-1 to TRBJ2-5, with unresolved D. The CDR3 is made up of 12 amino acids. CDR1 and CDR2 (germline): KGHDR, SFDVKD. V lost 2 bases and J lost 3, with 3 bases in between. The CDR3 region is CATSDWEETQYF. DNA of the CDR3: TGTGCCACCAGTGATTGGGAAGAGACCCAGTACTTC.

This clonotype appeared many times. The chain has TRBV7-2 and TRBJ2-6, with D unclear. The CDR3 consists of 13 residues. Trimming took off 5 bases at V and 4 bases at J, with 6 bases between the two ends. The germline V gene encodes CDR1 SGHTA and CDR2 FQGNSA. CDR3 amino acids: CASSPWGANVLTF. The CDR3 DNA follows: TGTGCCAGCAGCCCGTGGGGGGCCAACGTCCTGACTTTC. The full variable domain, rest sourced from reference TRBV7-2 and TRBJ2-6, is GAGVSQSPSNKVTEKGKDVELRCDPISGHTALYWYRQSLGQGLEFLIYFQGNSAPDKSGLPSDRFSAERTGGSVSTLTIQRTQQEDSAVYLCASSPWGANVLTFGAGSRLTVL.

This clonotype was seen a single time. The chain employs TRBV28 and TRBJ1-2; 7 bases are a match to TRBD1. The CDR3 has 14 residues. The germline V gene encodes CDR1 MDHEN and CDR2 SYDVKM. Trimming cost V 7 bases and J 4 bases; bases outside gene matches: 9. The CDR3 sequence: CASTKGTGAYGYTF. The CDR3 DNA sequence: TGTGCCAGCACAAAGGGTACAGGGGCCTATGGCTACACCTTC.

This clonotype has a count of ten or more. CDR3 sequence (DNA): TGTGCCAGCTGGCGGAACACCGGGGAGCTGTTTTTT. Translating it yields CASWRNTGELFF. The gene calls are TRBV12-3 or TRBV12-4 and TRBJ2-2; D is uncertain. This CDR3 is 12 amino acids long. The germline V and J ends were trimmed by 8 bases and 1 base, with 5 bases remaining between them.

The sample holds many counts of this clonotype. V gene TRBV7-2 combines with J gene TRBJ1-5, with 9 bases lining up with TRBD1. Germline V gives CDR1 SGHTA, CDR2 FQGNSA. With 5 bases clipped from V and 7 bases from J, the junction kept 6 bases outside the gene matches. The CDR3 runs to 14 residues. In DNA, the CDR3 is TGTGCCAGCAGCCAACAGGGGGCTGGGCAGCCCCAGCATTTT. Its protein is CASSQQGAGQPQHF. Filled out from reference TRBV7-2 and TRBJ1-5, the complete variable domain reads GAGVSQSPSNKVTEKGKDVELRCDPISGHTALYWYRQSLGQGLEFLIYFQGNSAPDKSGLPSDRFSAERTGGSVSTLTIQRTQQEDSAVYLCASSQQGAGQPQHFGDGTRLSIL.

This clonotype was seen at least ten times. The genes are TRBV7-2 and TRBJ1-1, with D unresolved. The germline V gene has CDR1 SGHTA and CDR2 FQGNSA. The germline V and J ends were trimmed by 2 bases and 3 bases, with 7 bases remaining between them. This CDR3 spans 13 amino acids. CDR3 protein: CASSLNVYTEAFF. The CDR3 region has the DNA TGTGCCAGCAGCTTAAATGTGTACACTGAAGCTTTCTTT.

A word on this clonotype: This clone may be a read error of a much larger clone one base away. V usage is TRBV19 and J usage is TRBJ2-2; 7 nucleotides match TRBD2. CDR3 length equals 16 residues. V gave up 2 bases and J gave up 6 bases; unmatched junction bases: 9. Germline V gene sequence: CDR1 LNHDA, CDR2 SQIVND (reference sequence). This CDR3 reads CASSILGREGAGELFF. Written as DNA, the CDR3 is TGTGCCAGTAGTATACTGGGCAGGGAGGGAGCCGGGGAGCTGTTTTTT.

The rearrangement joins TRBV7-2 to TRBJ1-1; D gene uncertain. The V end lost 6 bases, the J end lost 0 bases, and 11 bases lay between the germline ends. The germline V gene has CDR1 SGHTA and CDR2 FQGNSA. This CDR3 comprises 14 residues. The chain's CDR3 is CASSFSVMNTEAFF. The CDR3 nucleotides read TGTGCCAGCAGTTTTTCAGTGATGAACACTGAAGCTTTCTTT.

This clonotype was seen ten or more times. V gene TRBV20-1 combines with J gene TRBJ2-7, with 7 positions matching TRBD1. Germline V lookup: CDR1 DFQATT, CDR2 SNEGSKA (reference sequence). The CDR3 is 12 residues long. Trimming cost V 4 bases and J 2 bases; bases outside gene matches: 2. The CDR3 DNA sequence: TGCAGTGCTAACGACAGGGCCTACGAGCAGTACTTC. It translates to CSANDRAYEQYF.

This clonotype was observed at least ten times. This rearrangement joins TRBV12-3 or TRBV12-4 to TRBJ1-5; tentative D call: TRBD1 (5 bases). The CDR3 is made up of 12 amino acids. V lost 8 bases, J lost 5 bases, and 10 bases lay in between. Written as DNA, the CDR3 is TGTGCCAGCCAGCGGGGGGATCAGCCCCAGCATTTT. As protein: CASQRGDQPQHF.

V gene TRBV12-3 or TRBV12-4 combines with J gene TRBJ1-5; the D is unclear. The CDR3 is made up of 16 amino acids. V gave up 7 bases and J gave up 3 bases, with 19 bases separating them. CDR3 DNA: TGTGCCAGCACCAGCGACCCCGGGATCTTCAATCAGCCCCAGCATTTT. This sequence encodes CASTSDPGIFNQPQHF.

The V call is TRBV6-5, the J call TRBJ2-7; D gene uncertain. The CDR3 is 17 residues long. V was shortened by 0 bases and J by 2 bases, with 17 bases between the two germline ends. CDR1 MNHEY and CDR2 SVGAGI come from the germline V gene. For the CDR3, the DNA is TGTGCCAGCAGTTACTCGAGCCCCACGGATTCAACCTACGAGCAGTACTTC. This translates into CASSYSSPTDSTYEQYF.

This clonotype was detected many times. CDR3 residues: CASSRTVIGELFF. The DNA for the CDR3 is TGTGCCAGCAGCAGGACAGTAATCGGGGAGCTGTTTTTT. The chain employs TRBV2 and TRBJ2-2; a possible D gene is TRBD1 (6 bases). The CDR3 covers 13 residues. V was pared by 6 bases and J by 7 bases, with 12 bases between. CDR1 is SNHLY and CDR2 is FYNNEI in the germline V gene.

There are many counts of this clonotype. The CDR3 DNA sequence: TGTGCCATCGGGCGGGGGAACCAAGAGACCCAGTACTTC. Its translation is CAIGRGNQETQYF. The chain recombines TRBV10-3 with TRBJ2-5; 7 bases are shared with TRBD2. V trimming: 8 bases; J trimming: 0 bases; junction bases outside the gene matches: 3. Germline assignment: CDR1 ENHRY and CDR2 SYGVKD. The CDR3 totals 13 residues.

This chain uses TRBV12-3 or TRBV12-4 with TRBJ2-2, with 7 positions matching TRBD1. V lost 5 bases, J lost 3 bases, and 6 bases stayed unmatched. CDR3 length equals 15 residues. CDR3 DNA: TGTGCCAGCAGTGATGACAGGGTTCACACCGGGGAGCTGTTTTTT. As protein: CASSDDRVHTGELFF.

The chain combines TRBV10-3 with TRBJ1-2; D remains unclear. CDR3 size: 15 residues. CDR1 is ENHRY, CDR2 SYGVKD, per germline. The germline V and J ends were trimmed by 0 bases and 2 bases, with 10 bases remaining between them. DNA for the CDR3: TGTGCCATCAGTGAGTCGGAGTCCCTGAACTATGGCTACACCTTC. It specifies CAISESESLNYGYTF.

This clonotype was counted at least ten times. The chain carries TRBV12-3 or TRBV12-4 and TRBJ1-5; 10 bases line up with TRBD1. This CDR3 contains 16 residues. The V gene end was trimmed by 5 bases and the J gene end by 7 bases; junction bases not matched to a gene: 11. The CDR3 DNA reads TGTGCCAGCAGTCCTACCGGGACAGGGGCGGAGCAGCCCCAGCATTTT. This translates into CASSPTGTGAEQPQHF.

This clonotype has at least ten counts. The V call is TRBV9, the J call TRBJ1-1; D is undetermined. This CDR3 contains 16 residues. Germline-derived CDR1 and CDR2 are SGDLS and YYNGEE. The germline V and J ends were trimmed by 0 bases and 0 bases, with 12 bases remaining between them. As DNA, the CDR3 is TGTGCCAGCAGCGTAGCCACGGGATTGATGAACACTGAAGCTTTCTTT. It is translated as CASSVATGLMNTEAFF.